This T cell receptor beta chain emerged from a study of blood T cell repertoires in COVID-19. Study overall: PBMCs, B-cell-depleted T cells, or T cells provided the cDNA or gDNA that made up the material.

Original processing methods: Nucleated cell number was recorded as an estimate derived from reference gene primer amplification. Sequencing was performed with immunoSEQ multiplex PCR; in TCRdb, only in-frame clones are kept and a portion is missing. D and trimming were read from the DNA, whereas the V and J calls and clone size are those reported in that table. The table records some 300,000 clones, roughly 91% of them present only once. The receptor comes from a woman aged 60-70 years in a cohort exposed to, infected with or recovered from COVID-19 (not recorded which). Sequenced sample: PBMCs or T cells enriched from blood (not recorded which).

CDR3 sequence: CASSQDRRSSYEQYF. The CDR3 DNA is TGTGCCAGCAGTCAGGACAGGCGGAGCTCCTACGAGCAGTACTTC. The J gene is TRBJ2-7, the V gene TRBV28, with TRBD1 identical over 7 bases. The V gene's germline CDR1 is MDHEN and CDR2 SYDVKM. V lost 5 bases and J lost 0; bases outside the gene matches: 7. The CDR3 runs 15 residues.